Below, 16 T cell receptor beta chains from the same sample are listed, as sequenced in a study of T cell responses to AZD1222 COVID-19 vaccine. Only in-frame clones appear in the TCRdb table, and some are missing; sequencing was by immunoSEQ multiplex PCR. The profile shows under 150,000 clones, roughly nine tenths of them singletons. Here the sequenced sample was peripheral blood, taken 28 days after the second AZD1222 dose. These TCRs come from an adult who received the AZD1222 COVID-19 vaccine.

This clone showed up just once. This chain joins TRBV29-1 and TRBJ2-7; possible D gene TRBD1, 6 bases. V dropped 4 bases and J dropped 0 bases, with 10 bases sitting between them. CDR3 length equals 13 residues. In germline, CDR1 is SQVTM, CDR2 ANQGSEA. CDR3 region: CSVGQGSSYEQYF. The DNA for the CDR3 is TGCAGCGTTGGCCAGGGGAGCTCCTACGAGCAGTACTTC.

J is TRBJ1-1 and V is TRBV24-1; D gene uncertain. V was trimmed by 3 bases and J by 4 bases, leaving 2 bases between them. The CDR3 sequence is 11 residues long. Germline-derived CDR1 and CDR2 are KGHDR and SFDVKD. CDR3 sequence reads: CATSDATEAFF. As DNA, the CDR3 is TGTGCCACCAGTGATGCCACTGAAGCTTTCTTT.

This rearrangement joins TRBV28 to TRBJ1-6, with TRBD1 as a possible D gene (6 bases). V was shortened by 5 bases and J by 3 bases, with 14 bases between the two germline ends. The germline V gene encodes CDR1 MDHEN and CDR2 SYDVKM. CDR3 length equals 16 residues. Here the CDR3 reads CASSPGQSFYNSPLHF. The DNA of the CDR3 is TGTGCCAGCAGTCCCGGACAGAGCTTCTATAATTCACCCCTCCACTTT.

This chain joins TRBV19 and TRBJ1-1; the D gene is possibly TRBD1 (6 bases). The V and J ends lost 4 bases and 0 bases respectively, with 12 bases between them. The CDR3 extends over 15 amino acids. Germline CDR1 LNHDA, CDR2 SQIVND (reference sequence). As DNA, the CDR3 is TGTGCCAGTAGTAAACAGGGTAAGCTGAACACTGAAGCTTTCTTT. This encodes CASSKQGKLNTEAFF. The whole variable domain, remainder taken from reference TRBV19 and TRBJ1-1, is DGGITQSPKYLFRKEGQNVTLSCEQNLNHDAMYWYRQDPGQGLRLIYYSQIVNDFQKGDIAEGYSVSREKKESFPLTVTSAQKNPTAFYLCASSKQGKLNTEAFFGQGTRLTVV.

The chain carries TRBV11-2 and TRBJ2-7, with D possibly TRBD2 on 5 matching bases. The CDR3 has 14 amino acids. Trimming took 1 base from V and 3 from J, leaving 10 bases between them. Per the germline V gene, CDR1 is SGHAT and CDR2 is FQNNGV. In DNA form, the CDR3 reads TGTGCCAGCAGCTTAGGGTCGGGGTACTACGAGCAGTACTTC. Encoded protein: CASSLGSGYYEQYF. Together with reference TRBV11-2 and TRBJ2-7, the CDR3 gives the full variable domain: EAGVAQSPRYKIIEKRQSVAFWCNPISGHATLYWYQQILGQGPKLLIQFQNNGVVDDSQLPKDRFSAERLKGVDSTLKIQPAKLEDSAVYLCASSLGSGYYEQYFGPGTRLTVT.

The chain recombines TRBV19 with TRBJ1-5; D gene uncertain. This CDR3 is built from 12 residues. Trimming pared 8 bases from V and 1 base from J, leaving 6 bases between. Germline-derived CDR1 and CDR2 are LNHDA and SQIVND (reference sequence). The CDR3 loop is CASVGSNQPQHF. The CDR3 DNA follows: TGTGCCAGTGTGGGGAGCAATCAGCCCCAGCATTTT.

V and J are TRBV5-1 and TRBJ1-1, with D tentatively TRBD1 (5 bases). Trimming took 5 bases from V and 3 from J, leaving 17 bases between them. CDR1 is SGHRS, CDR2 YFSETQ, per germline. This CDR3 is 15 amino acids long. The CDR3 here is CASSSLGRADTEAFF. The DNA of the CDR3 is TGCGCCAGCAGTTCCCTCGGCAGGGCTGACACTGAAGCTTTCTTT.

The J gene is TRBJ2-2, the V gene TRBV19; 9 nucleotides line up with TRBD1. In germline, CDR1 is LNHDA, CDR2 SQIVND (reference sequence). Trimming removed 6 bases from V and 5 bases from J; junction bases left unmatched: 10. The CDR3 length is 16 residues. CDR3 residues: CASRLAGQGLTGELFF. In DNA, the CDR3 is TGTGCCAGTAGGTTGGCGGGACAGGGACTGACCGGGGAGCTGTTTTTT.

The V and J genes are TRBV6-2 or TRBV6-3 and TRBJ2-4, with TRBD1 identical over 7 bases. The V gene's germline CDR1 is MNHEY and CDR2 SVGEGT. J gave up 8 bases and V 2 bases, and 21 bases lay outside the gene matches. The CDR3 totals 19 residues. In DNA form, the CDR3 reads TGTGCCAGCAGTTACCCCCGCGACCTGAAAGGGGGCGCTGACCACATTCAGTACTTC. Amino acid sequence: CASSYPRDLKGGADHIQYF.

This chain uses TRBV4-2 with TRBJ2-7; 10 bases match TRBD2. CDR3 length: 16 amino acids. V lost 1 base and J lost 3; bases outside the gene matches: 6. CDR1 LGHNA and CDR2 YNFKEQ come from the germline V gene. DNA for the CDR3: TGTGCCAGCAGCCAAGCTTCTAGCGGGAGTTACTACGAGCAGTACTTC. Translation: CASSQASSGSYYEQYF.

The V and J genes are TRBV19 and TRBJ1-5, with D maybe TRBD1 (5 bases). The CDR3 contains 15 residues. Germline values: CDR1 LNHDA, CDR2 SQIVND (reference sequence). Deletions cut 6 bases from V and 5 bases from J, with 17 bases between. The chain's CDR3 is CASRTQGPSDQPQHF. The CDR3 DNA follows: TGTGCCAGTAGGACCCAGGGTCCCTCCGATCAGCCCCAGCATTTT. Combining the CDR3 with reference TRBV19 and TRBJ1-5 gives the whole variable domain DGGITQSPKYLFRKEGQNVTLSCEQNLNHDAMYWYRQDPGQGLRLIYYSQIVNDFQKGDIAEGYSVSREKKESFPLTVTSAQKNPTAFYLCASRTQGPSDQPQHFGDGTRLSIL.

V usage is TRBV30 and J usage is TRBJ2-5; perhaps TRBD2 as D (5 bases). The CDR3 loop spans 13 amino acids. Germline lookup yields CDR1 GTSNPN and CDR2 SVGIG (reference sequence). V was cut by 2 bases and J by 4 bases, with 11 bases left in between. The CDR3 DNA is TGTGCCTGGAGTTGGACTGTCGCAGAGACCCAGTACTTC. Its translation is CAWSWTVAETQYF.

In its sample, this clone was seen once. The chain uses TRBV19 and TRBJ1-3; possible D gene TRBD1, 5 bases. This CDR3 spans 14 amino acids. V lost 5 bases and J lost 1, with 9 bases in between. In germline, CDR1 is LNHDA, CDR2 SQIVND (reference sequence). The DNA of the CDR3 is TGTGCCAGTAGTGCTGGGACTTCTGGAAACACCATATATTTT. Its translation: CASSAGTSGNTIYF. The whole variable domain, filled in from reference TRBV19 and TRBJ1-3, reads DGGITQSPKYLFRKEGQNVTLSCEQNLNHDAMYWYRQDPGQGLRLIYYSQIVNDFQKGDIAEGYSVSREKKESFPLTVTSAQKNPTAFYLCASSAGTSGNTIYFGEGSWLTVV.

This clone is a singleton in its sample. The DNA for the CDR3 is TGTGCCAGCAGCTTAGTAGACAGCCAAGAGACCCAGTACTTC. Translation gives CASSLVDSQETQYF. V gene TRBV7-6 combines with J gene TRBJ2-5, with D perhaps TRBD1 (5 bases). This CDR3 has 14 amino acids. Germline CDR1 SGHVS, CDR2 FNYEAQ. The V end lost 1 base, the J end lost 1 base, and 7 bases lay between the germline ends.

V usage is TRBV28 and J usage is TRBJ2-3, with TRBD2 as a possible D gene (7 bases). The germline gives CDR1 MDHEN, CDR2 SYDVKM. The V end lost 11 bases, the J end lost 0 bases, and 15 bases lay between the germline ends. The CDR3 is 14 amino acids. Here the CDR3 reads CAASSGGSTDTQYF. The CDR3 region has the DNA TGTGCCGCCTCCTCGGGGGGCAGCACAGATACGCAGTATTTT.

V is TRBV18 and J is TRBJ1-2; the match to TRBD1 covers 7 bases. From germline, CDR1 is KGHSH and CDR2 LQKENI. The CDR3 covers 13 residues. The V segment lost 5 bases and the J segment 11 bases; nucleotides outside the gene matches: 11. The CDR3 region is CASSSRTGLSYTF. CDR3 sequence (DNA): TGTGCCAGCTCATCCAGGACAGGTCTGTCTTACACCTTC.